The rows below give T cell receptor beta chains drawn from one sample of a study of multiple sclerosis patients with progressive multifocal leukoencephalopathy. Generated by immunoSEQ multiplex PCR, the TCRdb table keeps only in-frame clones and is missing some. The table has more than 20,000 clones, around 93% seen once. The starting material was PBMCs, obtained from a patient treated with natalizumab. These receptors were taken from a man aged 30-40 years with multiple sclerosis. Both conserved end residues are part of each CDR3. D genes are given only for firm matches. Clone sizes are given selectively: once, few, many, or a class where the clone is expanded.

size: -
J: TRBJ1-4
V: TRBV29-1
D: -
CDR3: CSVEAGWGEKLFF
DNA: TGCAGCGTTGAGGCAGGGTGGGGAGAAAAACTGTTTTTT

size: -
J: TRBJ2-1
V: TRBV4-3
D: -
CDR3: CASSRGRHNEQFF
DNA: TGCGCCAGCAGCCGAGGACGCCACAATGAGCAGTTCTTC

size: -
J: TRBJ1-3
V: TRBV7-9
D: -
CDR3: CASSPDHETGNTIYF
DNA: TGTGCCAGCAGCCCGGATCACGAGACTGGAAACACCATATATTTT

size: -
J: TRBJ1-1
V: TRBV13
D: TRBD1
CDR3: CASSPTGGTVPMNTEAFF
DNA: TGTGCCAGCAGCCCCACGGGGGGGACAGTTCCCATGAACACTGAAGCTTTCTTT

size: -
J: TRBJ2-1
V: TRBV13
D: -
CDR3: CASSPPAPASSYNEQFF
DNA: TGTGCCAGCAGCCCCCCGGCGCCAGCCAGCTCCTACAATGAGCAGTTCTTC

size: -
J: TRBJ1-2
V: TRBV4-3
D: TRBD1
CDR3: CASSQDRDSGGWYGYTF
DNA: TGCGCCAGCAGCCAAGATCGGGACTCAGGGGGCTGGTATGGCTACACCTTC

size: -
J: TRBJ1-1
V: TRBV9
D: -
CDR3: CASSVGGGITEAFF
DNA: TGTGCCAGCAGCGTAGGAGGGGGTATCACTGAAGCTTTCTTT

size: few
J: TRBJ1-4
V: TRBV27
D: TRBD1
CDR3: CASSLSGGGLEEKLFF
DNA: TGTGCCAGCAGTTTATCAGGGGGCGGGTTAGAAGAAAAACTGTTTTTT

size: -
J: TRBJ2-7
V: TRBV7-8
D: -
CDR3: CASSLGSTGSPGEQYF
DNA: TGTGCCAGCAGCTTAGGGTCTACAGGGTCCCCGGGGGAGCAGTACTTC

size: -
J: TRBJ2-5
V: TRBV27
D: TRBD1
CDR3: CASNLIFGTGEETQYF
DNA: TGTGCCAGCAACCTGATATTCGGGACAGGAGAAGAGACCCAGTACTTC

size: -
J: TRBJ1-5
V: TRBV29-1
D: TRBD1
CDR3: CSAGQGPQPQHF
DNA: TGCAGCGCCGGACAGGGGCCTCAGCCCCAGCATTTT

size: -
J: TRBJ1-6
V: TRBV7-6
D: -
CDR3: CASSASSYNSPLHF
DNA: TGTGCCAGCAGCGCTAGCTCCTATAATTCACCCCTCCACTTT

size: -
J: TRBJ2-7
V: TRBV9
D: TRBD2
CDR3: CASSLGTSGPPYEQYF
DNA: TGTGCCAGCAGCCTCGGGACTAGCGGGCCTCCCTACGAGCAGTACTTC

size: -
J: TRBJ1-2
V: TRBV2
D: TRBD1
CDR3: CASSGVRQGVGYGYTF
DNA: TGTGCCAGCAGCGGAGTGAGACAGGGGGTCGGCTATGGCTACACCTTC

size: -
J: TRBJ2-3
V: TRBV7-3
D: -
CDR3: CASSKRGADTQYF
DNA: TGTGCCAGCAGCAAAAGGGGGGCAGATACGCAGTATTTT